Below, one T cell receptor (beta chain) is given with its context. This entry comes from a study of identical twins. V was pared by 4 bases and J by 5 bases, with 8 bases of the junction left unmatched. Germline V lookup: CDR1 SGHRS, CDR2 YFSETQ. This CDR3 contains 15 residues. TCRdb itself ran the 5' RACE reads through MiXCR, one entry per CDR3 protein. The sample carries 550,000 to 700,000 distinct CDR3 sequences, 21% recorded once. These records were also assigned to another study, of T cells expressing NK-cell markers.

This chain joins TRBV5-1 and TRBJ2-1; 8 nucleotides agree with TRBD2. The clonotype was recovered from a woman younger than 35 in good health. Material for sequencing was PBMCs. CDR3 nucleotides: TGCGCCAGCAGCCGGGTGCGGGGGGCTAACAATGAGCAGTTCTTC. Its translation: CASSRVRGANNEQFF.